This TCR beta chain emerged from a study of T cell changes during pregnancy in multiple sclerosis. Germline V gene sequence: CDR1 SNHLY, CDR2 FYNNEI. The ends lost 7 bases at V and 3 bases at J; junction bases unmatched: 9. This CDR3 has 16 amino acids. TCRdb's copy holds only in-frame clones and misses some; the assay was immunoSEQ multiplex PCR. This sample has 30,000 to 35,000 clones; about 90% occur once, and the top ten carry around 0.78%. This receptor was taken from a female donor in good health, enrolled as a control in a pregnancy study. The chain links TRBV2 to TRBJ2-4, with 10 bases that match TRBD2. This material consisted of CD4+ T cells from peripheral blood mononuclear cells, taken in the first trimester of pregnancy. The CDR3 bases are TGTGCCAGCACCCAGCGGGGGGGCCATGGCAAAAACATTCAGTACTTC. Translation gives CASTQRGGHGKNIQYF.